Shown below are 29 T cell receptor beta chains from a single sample sequenced in a study of spatial heterogeneity in lung cancer. Specified time point: sample taken at primary tumor resection. Sequencing covered unsorted whole RNA taken from tumor, nontumor lung or frozen PBMC. TCRdb processed the 5' RACE reads anew with MiXCR; each CDR3 protein has one entry. The sample records 95,000 or so distinct CDR3 sequences, roughly 10% being singletons. Here the sequenced sample was PBMCs, taken at surgery. The source of these receptors is a male donor with early-stage non-small cell lung cancer.

This clonotype appeared many times. The CDR3 loop reads CATTGRGDEQFF. The CDR3 DNA reads TGTGCCACGACGGGGAGGGGGGATGAGCAGTTCTTC. The chain uses TRBV28 and TRBJ2-1; D perhaps matches TRBD2 (7 bases). V was pared by 10 bases and J by 8 bases, with 15 bases between. CDR3 length: 12 amino acids. The V gene's germline CDR1 is MDHEN and CDR2 SYDVKM.

This clonotype was recorded at least ten times. The chain links TRBV9 to TRBJ2-1; D remains unclear. This CDR3 is built from 13 residues. Looked up from germline, CDR1 is SGDLS and CDR2 is YYNGEE. Trimming shortened V by 3 bases and J by 7 bases, and 11 bases separated the two germline ends. The CDR3 DNA follows: TGTGCCAGCAGCGCCAACTCGAGGAATGAGCAGTTCTTC. Translating gives CASSANSRNEQFF.

This clonotype was detected many times. The chain has TRBV5-4 and TRBJ2-7; possibly TRBD2 for D (6 bases). Per the germline V gene, CDR1 is SGHNT and CDR2 is YYREEE (reference sequence). This CDR3 is 14 amino acids long. Deletions cut 4 bases from V and 2 bases from J, with 13 bases between. The CDR3 loop is CASSPGRGAYEQYF. CDR3 in DNA: TGTGCCAGCAGCCCGGGGCGGGGCGCCTACGAGCAGTACTTC.

J is TRBJ2-7 and V is TRBV7-9; D perhaps matches TRBD1 (5 bases). V was cut by 8 bases and J by 2 bases, with 10 bases left in between. The V gene's germline CDR1 is SEHNR and CDR2 FQNEAQ (reference sequence). This CDR3 has 12 residues. DNA of the CDR3: TGTGCCAGCCGGCAGGGAACCTACGAGCAGTACTTC. This codes for CASRQGTYEQYF.

V gene TRBV24-1 combines with J gene TRBJ2-3, with 11 bases identical to TRBD1. CDR1 KGHDR and CDR2 SFDVKD come from the germline V gene. Trimming cost V 7 bases and J 4 bases; bases outside gene matches: 6. This CDR3 is built from 15 residues. CDR3 loop: CATSRGDRGADTQYF. CDR3 nucleotides: TGTGCCACCAGCCGGGGGGACAGGGGGGCAGATACGCAGTATTTT.

This clonotype was detected a few times. One end of the junction varies from germline; a read error may be responsible. The CDR3 reads CASSEDSSGHF. For the CDR3, the DNA is TGTGCCAGCAGTGAAGACTCTTCTGGGCACTTC. This sequence joins TRBV2 and TRBJ2-7; D is unclear. Germline V gene data show CDR1 as SNHLY and CDR2 as FYNNEI. The CDR3 is 11 amino acids.

V and J are TRBV25-1 and TRBJ2-7, with D possibly matching TRBD2 (5 bases). Germline V gives CDR1 MGHDK, CDR2 SYGVNS. This CDR3 comprises 14 residues. Trimming shortened V by 2 bases and J by 5 bases, and 13 bases separated the two germline ends. CDR3 in DNA: TGTGCCAGCAGTGAAGATGGAGGACCCCACGAGCAGTACTTC. Translated: CASSEDGGPHEQYF.

In this sample, this clonotype turned up a few times. V gene TRBV20-1 combines with J gene TRBJ2-5, with 15 bases lining up with TRBD2. The germline gives CDR1 DFQATT, CDR2 SNEGSKA (reference sequence). The junction had 4 bases not matched to a gene; V was cut back by 1 base and J by 4 bases. The CDR3 contains 16 residues. The CDR3 sequence: CSARATGLAGGETQYF. In DNA, the CDR3 is TGCAGTGCTAGAGCCACGGGACTAGCGGGAGGAGAGACCCAGTACTTC.

This clonotype has just a few counts. This chain connects TRBV5-1 to TRBJ2-5; maybe TRBD1 (6 bases). The CDR3 length is 13 residues. Germline assignment: CDR1 SGHRS and CDR2 YFSETQ. Trimming removed 1 base at V and 3 bases at J, with 7 bases between. CDR3 sequence reads: CASSLPGEETQYF. The CDR3 DNA is TGCGCCAGCAGCTTGCCAGGGGAAGAGACCCAGTACTTC.

This clonotype was observed a handful of times. The chain couples TRBV20-1 to TRBJ2-7, with D possibly being TRBD1 (5 bases). Looked up from germline, CDR1 is DFQATT and CDR2 is SNEGSKA (reference sequence). Deletions cut 6 bases from V and 3 bases from J, with 12 bases between. The length of the CDR3 is 12 residues. DNA of the CDR3: TGCAGTGCCGCCCCTGACAGCTACGAGCAGTACTTC. It yields the protein CSAAPDSYEQYF.

This clonotype was detected a few times. The V gene is TRBV12-3 or TRBV12-4, the J gene TRBJ2-3, with D tentatively TRBD2 (7 bases). CDR3 length: 15 residues. Deletions cut 5 bases from V and 8 bases from J, with 20 bases between. The CDR3 protein is CASSQAGGPLGTQYF. In DNA, the CDR3 is TGTGCCAGCAGTCAGGCCGGGGGGCCCCTGGGTACGCAGTATTTT.

This clonotype has a handful of counts. This chain joins TRBV9 and TRBJ2-1; D gene uncertain. Trimming shortened V by 4 bases and J by 6 bases, and 14 bases separated the two germline ends. The CDR3 has 14 residues. Germline values: CDR1 SGDLS, CDR2 YYNGEE. The CDR3 coding sequence is TGTGCCAGCAGCCCCCCCCTAGTTCCCAATGAGCAGTTCTTC. Protein sequence: CASSPPLVPNEQFF.

This clonotype appeared many times. The chain has TRBV20-1 and TRBJ1-2; no definite D call. From germline, CDR1 is DFQATT and CDR2 SNEGSKA (reference sequence). This CDR3 spans 14 amino acids. The V and J ends lost 0 bases and 4 bases respectively, with 12 bases between them. The CDR3 sequence is CSARDRQTTYGYTF. The DNA of the CDR3 is TGCAGTGCTAGAGATCGGCAGACTACCTATGGCTACACCTTC.

This clonotype showed up many times. This chain's CDR3 is CSARDPLDRVQETQYF. The DNA of the CDR3 is TGCAGTGCTAGAGATCCTCTAGACAGGGTCCAAGAGACCCAGTACTTC. The chain has TRBV20-1 and TRBJ2-5; 7 bases are shared with TRBD1. V lost 0 bases, J lost 1 base, and 8 bases stayed unmatched. The CDR3 consists of 16 residues. Germline-derived CDR1 and CDR2 are DFQATT and SNEGSKA (reference sequence).

About this clonotype itself: A much larger clone sits a single nucleotide away, making a read error possible. The chain recombines TRBV20-1 with TRBJ2-1, with a possible D match to TRBD2 (6 bases). Per germline, CDR1 DFQATT and CDR2 SNEGSKA (reference sequence). The germline V and J ends were trimmed by 3 bases and 3 bases, with 6 bases remaining between them. This CDR3 comprises 12 residues. The CDR3 reads CSASGGYNEQFF. In DNA, the CDR3 is TGCAGTGCTAGCGGGGGCTACAATGAGCAGTTCTTC.

This clonotype was recorded many times. The CDR3 spells CSVTRGQGETQYF. The CDR3 region has the DNA TGCAGCGTGACCCGGGGACAGGGAGAGACCCAGTACTTC. The rearrangement uses TRBV29-1 and TRBJ2-5, with 9 nucleotides matching TRBD1. V dropped 6 bases and J dropped 4; count of bases not matched to a gene: 6. Germline V gene data show CDR1 as SQVTM and CDR2 as ANQGSEA. The CDR3 sequence is 13 residues long.

The J gene is TRBJ2-5, the V gene TRBV10-3; the D call may be TRBD1 or TRBD2 (6 bases each). CDR1 is ENHRY, CDR2 SYGVKD, per germline. Between the trimmed V and J ends, which lost 2 bases and 2 bases, there was a span of 9 bases. The CDR3 consists of 14 residues. CDR3 residues: CAISEGGTQETQYF. CDR3 in DNA: TGTGCCATCAGTGAGGGCGGGACACAAGAGACCCAGTACTTC.

V gene TRBV28 combines with J gene TRBJ2-7, with 14 bases aligning to TRBD2. Trimming at V came to 8 bases and at J to 2 bases, leaving 2 bases not matched to a gene. This CDR3 is built from 14 residues. Germline CDR1 reads MDHEN; CDR2 reads SYDVKM. The CDR3 here is CASRTSGRTYEQYF. The CDR3 DNA follows: TGTGCCAGCCGGACTAGCGGGAGGACCTACGAGCAGTACTTC.

This clonotype has a handful of counts. This rearrangement joins TRBV29-1 to TRBJ2-3; TRBD2 agrees at 10 bases. Germline V gene data show CDR1 as SQVTM and CDR2 as ANQGSEA. The V segment lost 5 bases and the J segment 1 base; nucleotides outside the gene matches: 6. The CDR3 has 15 amino acids. The CDR3 reads CSVTSGTFGTDTQYF. The DNA of the CDR3 is TGCAGCGTTACTAGCGGGACTTTTGGCACAGATACGCAGTATTTT.

Ten or more counts support this clonotype. The chain has TRBV15 and TRBJ1-1; the D is unclear. The germline CDR1 and CDR2 sequences are LNHNV and YYDKDF (reference sequence). The V end lost 0 bases, the J end lost 0 bases, and 8 bases lay between the germline ends. This CDR3 has 15 residues. The CDR3: CATSRDQGLNTEAFF. The CDR3, as DNA: TGTGCCACCAGCAGAGATCAAGGGTTGAACACTGAAGCTTTCTTT.

This clonotype was seen many times. This chain links TRBV10-1 with TRBJ2-7; 8 nucleotides agree with TRBD2. The trim removed 4 bases at V and 2 bases at J, leaving 4 bases unmatched. The CDR3 covers 14 residues. In germline, CDR1 is WNHNN, CDR2 SYGVQD (reference sequence). This CDR3 reads CASSAGGLAYEQYF. The DNA of the CDR3 is TGCGCCAGCAGTGCGGGGGGACTAGCCTACGAGCAGTACTTC.

This clonotype appeared once. This may be a read error: a much more frequent sequence differs by one nucleotide. The chain employs TRBV7-8 and TRBJ2-3, with D unclear. CDR1 is SGHVS, CDR2 FQNEAQ, per germline. The CDR3 is 12 amino acids. The V and J ends lost 2 bases and 6 bases respectively, with 6 bases between them. The CDR3 sequence is CASSLKRDTQYF. CDR3 DNA: TGTGCCAGCAGCTTAAAGAGGGATACGCAGTATTTT.

The chain joins TRBV27 to TRBJ1-6; 7 positions agree with TRBD1. Germline CDR1 is MNHEY and CDR2 is SMNVEV (reference sequence). V dropped 4 bases and J dropped 4; count of bases not matched to a gene: 4. There are 15 residues in the CDR3. CDR3 in amino acids: CASSYRDRYNSPLHF. CDR3 nucleotides: TGTGCCAGCAGTTACCGGGACAGATATAATTCACCCCTCCACTTT.

This clonotype was detected only a few times. The chain links TRBV6-1 to TRBJ2-3; 7 nucleotides match TRBD2. The CDR3 is 15 residues long. In germline, CDR1 is MNHNS, CDR2 SASEGT. V dropped 7 bases and J dropped 2; count of bases not matched to a gene: 9. CDR3 in DNA: TGTGCCAGCAATTGGCTAGCGGCCTCCACAGATACGCAGTATTTT. Its protein product is CASNWLAASTDTQYF.

The gene calls are TRBV20-1 and TRBJ1-1; D may be TRBD1 (6 bases). Per germline, CDR1 DFQATT and CDR2 SNEGSKA (reference sequence). The CDR3 runs 13 residues. V dropped 0 bases and J dropped 8 bases, with 13 bases sitting between them. The CDR3 reads CSARDFGGREAFF. DNA for the CDR3: TGCAGTGCTAGAGATTTTGGGGGGCGGGAAGCTTTCTTT.

The V and J genes are TRBV18 and TRBJ2-5; D unresolved. V lost 2 bases to trimming and J lost 5 bases, with 9 bases between them. Germline CDR1 is KGHSH and CDR2 is LQKENI. The CDR3 runs to 13 residues. The CDR3 nucleotides read TGTGCCAGCTCACCAACCGCCCCTGAGACCCAGTACTTC. This sequence encodes CASSPTAPETQYF.

This clonotype has just a few counts. The chain combines TRBV6-1 with TRBJ2-3; D gene ambiguous. CDR1 is MNHNS, CDR2 SASEGT, per germline. The V gene lost 2 bases and the J gene lost 2 bases, with 14 bases spanning the gap. The CDR3 spans 16 residues. The CDR3 reads CASSERLSQFTDTQYF. In DNA, the CDR3 is TGTGCCAGCAGTGAACGACTCTCCCAATTCACAGATACGCAGTATTTT.

V usage is TRBV29-1 and J usage is TRBJ2-1; 8 positions match TRBD1. The CDR3 extends over 14 amino acids. Germline V lookup: CDR1 SQVTM, CDR2 ANQGSEA. V shed 4 bases and J 8 bases; nucleotides not matched to a gene: 10. The DNA of the CDR3 is TGCAGCGTTGCCTCCCGGACAGGGATCGATGAGCAGTTCTTC. Amino acid sequence: CSVASRTGIDEQFF.

This clonotype was detected only a few times. The chain couples TRBV5-1 to TRBJ2-2; no reliable D call. V shed 3 bases and J shed 4 bases, with 7 bases lying between them. The CDR3 spans 13 residues. Germline V gives CDR1 SGHRS, CDR2 YFSETQ. The DNA of the CDR3 is TGCGCCAGCAGCTCTGGGGTCACCGGGGAGCTGTTTTTT. Translation gives CASSSGVTGELFF.